This T cell receptor (beta chain) was recovered during a study of CD8+ T cells in alopecia areata. Study-level information: The investigators scored severity in treated patients by the percentage of affected scalp area. Study-level points and caveats: Scalp clonality dropped significantly under tofacitinib, as did expanded CD8+ top-100 clones.

Extracted RNA was reverse transcribed into cDNA, the sequencing template. Clones were sequenced by immunoSEQ multiplex PCR, and TCRdb holds only the in-frame ones, with some missing. Seen here are under 350,000 clones, roughly 50% observed once, and the top ten hold 1.8%. The CDR3 extends over 15 amino acids. Trimming stripped 2 bases from V and 6 bases from J, with 16 bases between. Germline CDR1 reads SNHLY; CDR2 reads FYNNEI. As for treatment: oral pan-JAK inhibitor, 5-10 mg twice daily. Points on this clone: Its target is unknown.

The sequence derives from a human donor with alopecia areata. This rearrangement joins TRBV2 to TRBJ1-2; D is possibly TRBD1 (5 bases). Here the sequenced sample was CD4+ T cells sorted from blood, taken at week 24, from a patient treated with tofacitinib. Here the CDR3 DNA reads TGTGCCAGCAGTGAAAGTGGGGGGGATAGGAATGGCTACACCTTC. Its protein product is CASSESGGDRNGYTF.